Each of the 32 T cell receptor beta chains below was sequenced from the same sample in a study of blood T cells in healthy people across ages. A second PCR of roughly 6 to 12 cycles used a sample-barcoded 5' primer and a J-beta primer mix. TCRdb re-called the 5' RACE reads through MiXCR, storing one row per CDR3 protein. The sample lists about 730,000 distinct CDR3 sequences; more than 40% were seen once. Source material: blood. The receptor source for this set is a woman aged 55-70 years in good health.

The CDR3 here is CAISESLAVSGNTIYF. DNA for the CDR3: TGTGCCATCAGTGAGTCGTTAGCGGTCTCTGGAAACACCATATATTTT. This chain joins TRBV10-3 and TRBJ1-3, with D uncertain. V lost 0 bases to trimming and J lost 0 bases, with 9 bases between them. The CDR3 consists of 16 residues. From germline, CDR1 is ENHRY and CDR2 SYGVKD.

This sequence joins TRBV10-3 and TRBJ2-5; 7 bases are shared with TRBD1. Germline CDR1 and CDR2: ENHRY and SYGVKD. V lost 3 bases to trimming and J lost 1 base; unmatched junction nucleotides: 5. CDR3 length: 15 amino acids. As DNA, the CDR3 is TGTGCCATCAGTGATAGACAGGGAAGCCAAGAGACCCAGTACTTC. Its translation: CAISDRQGSQETQYF.

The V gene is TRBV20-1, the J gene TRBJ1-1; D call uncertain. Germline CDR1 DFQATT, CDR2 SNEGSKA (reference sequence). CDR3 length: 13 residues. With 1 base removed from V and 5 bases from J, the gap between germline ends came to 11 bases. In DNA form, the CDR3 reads TGCAGTGCTAGAGTCCCCACGAGGACTGAAGCTTTCTTT. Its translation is CSARVPTRTEAFF.

The chain's CDR3 is CASLGTGGAGNEQFF. CDR3 in DNA: TGTGCCAGCCTCGGGACAGGGGGCGCTGGCAATGAGCAGTTCTTC. V and J are TRBV27 and TRBJ2-1; 12 bases are a match to TRBD1. The germline gives CDR1 MNHEY, CDR2 SMNVEV (reference sequence). J was trimmed by 6 bases and V by 8 bases; bases with no gene match: 8. CDR3 length equals 15 residues.

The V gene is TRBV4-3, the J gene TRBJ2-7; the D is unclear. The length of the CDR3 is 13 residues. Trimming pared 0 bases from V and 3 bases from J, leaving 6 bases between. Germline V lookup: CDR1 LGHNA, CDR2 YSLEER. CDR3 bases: TGCGCCAGCAGCCAAGATGTTATCTACGAGCAGTACTTC. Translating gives CASSQDVIYEQYF.

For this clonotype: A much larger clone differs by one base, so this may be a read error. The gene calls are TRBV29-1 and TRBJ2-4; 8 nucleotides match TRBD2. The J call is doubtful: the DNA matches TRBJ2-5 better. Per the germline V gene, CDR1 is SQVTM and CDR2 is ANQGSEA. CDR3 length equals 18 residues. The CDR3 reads CSVAGIAFPSGPRETQYF. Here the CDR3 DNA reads TGCAGCGTTGCTGGGATTGCCTTCCCTAGCGGGCCTAGGGAGACCCAGTACTTC.

In nucleotides, the CDR3 is TGTGCCAGCAGTTACCTAGCTAGCGGGAGTGTGAGGAATGAGCAGTACTTC. Residues: CASSYLASGSVRNEQYF. This chain uses TRBV6-2 or TRBV6-3 with TRBJ2-7, with 10 bases matching TRBD2. J was trimmed by 7 bases and V by 2 bases; bases with no gene match: 14. The CDR3 is 17 residues long. Germline V gene lookup returns CDR1 MNHEY and CDR2 SVGEGT.

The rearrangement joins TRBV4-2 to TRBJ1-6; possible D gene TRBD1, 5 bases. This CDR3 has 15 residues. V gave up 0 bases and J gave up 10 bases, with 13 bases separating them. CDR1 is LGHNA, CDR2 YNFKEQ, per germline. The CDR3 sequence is CASSQEGGTGSPLHF. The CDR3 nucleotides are TGTGCCAGCAGCCAAGAGGGGGGAACAGGATCACCCCTCCACTTT.

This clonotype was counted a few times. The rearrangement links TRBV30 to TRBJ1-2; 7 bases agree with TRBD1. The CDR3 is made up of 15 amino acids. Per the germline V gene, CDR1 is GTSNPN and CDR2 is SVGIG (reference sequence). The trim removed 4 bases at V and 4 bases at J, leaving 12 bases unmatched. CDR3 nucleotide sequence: TGTGCCTGGATCCCGACGAGCTACAGGGGCTATGGCTACACCTTC. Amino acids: CAWIPTSYRGYGYTF.

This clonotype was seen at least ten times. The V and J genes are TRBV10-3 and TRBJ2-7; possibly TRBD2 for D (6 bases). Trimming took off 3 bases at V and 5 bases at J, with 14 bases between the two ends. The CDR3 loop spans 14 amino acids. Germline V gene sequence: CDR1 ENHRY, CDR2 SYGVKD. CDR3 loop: CAISESQEGNEQYF. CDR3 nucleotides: TGTGCCATCAGTGAATCACAGGAGGGTAACGAGCAGTACTTC.

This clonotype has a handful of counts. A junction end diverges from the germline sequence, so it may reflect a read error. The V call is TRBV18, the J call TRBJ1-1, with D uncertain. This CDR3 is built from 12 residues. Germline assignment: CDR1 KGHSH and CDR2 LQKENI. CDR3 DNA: TGTGCCAGCGCACCGATAGTGGGTGAAGCTTTCTTT. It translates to CASAPIVGEAFF.

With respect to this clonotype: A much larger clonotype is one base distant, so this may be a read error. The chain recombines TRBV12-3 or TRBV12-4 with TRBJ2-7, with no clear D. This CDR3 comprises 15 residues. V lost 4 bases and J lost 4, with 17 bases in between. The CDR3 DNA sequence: TGTGCCAGCAGTTGCGAGAGCCCCAAGGGTTACGAGCAGTACTTC. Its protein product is CASSCESPKGYEQYF.

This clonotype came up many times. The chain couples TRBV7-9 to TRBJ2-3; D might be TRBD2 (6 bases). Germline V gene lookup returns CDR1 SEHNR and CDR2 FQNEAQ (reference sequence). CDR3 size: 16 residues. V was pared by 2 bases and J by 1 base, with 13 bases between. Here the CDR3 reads CASSLSGGLGTDTQYF. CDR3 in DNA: TGTGCCAGCAGCTTATCTGGAGGGTTAGGCACAGATACGCAGTATTTT.

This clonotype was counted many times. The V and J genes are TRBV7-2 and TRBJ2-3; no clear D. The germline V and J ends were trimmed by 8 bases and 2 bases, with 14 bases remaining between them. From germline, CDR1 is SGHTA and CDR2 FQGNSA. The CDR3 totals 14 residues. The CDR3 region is CASANWRTTDTQYF. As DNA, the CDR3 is TGTGCCAGCGCTAATTGGCGGACCACAGATACGCAGTATTTT.

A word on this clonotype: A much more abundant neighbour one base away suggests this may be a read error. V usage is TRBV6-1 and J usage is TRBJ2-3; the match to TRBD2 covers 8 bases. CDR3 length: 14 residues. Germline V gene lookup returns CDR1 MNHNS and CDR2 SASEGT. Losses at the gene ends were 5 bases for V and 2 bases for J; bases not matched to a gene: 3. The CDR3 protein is CASSPTSDTDTQYF. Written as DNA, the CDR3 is TGTGCCAGCAGTCCGACTAGCGACACAGATACGCAGTATTTT.

This CDR3 is CSASKGFLLKTYEQYF. The CDR3 DNA reads as TGCAGTGCTAGTAAGGGCTTCCTCTTAAAAACCTACGAGCAGTACTTC. V gene TRBV20-1 combines with J gene TRBJ2-7, with no clear D. V lost 3 bases and J lost 2, with 20 bases in between. The CDR3 extends over 16 amino acids. Germline CDR1 and CDR2: DFQATT and SNEGSKA (reference sequence).

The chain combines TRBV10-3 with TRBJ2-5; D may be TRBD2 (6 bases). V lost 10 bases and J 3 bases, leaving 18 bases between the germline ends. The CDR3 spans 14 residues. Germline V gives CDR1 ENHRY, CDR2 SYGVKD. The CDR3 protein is CATKPVGGEETQYF. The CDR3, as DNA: TGTGCCACCAAACCAGTTGGAGGGGAAGAGACCCAGTACTTC.

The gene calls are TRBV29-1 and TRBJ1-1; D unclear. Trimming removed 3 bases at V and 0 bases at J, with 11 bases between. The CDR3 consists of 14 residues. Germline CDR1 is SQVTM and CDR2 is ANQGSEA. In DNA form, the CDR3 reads TGCAGCGTTGACGGGAGGCTTATGAACACTGAAGCTTTCTTT. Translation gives CSVDGRLMNTEAFF.

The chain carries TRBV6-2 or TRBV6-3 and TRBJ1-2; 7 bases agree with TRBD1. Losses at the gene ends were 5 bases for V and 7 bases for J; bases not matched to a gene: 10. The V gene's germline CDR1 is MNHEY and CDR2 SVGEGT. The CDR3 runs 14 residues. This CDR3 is CASSDQTTGTGYTF. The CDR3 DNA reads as TGTGCCAGCAGTGACCAAACGACAGGGACTGGCTACACCTTC.

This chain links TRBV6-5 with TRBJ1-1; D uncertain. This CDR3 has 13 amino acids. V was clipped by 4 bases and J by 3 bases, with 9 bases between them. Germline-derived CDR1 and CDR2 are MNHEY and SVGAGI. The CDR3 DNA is TGTGCCAGCAGTTTGATACGGGACACTGAAGCTTTCTTT. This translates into CASSLIRDTEAFF.

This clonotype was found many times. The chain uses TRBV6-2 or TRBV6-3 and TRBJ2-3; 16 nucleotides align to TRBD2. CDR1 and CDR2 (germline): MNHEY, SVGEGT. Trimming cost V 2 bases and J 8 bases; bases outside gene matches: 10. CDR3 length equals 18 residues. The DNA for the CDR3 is TGTGCCAGCAGTTACGGCAGGCTGGGACTAGCGGGAGGGACTACGCAGTATTTT. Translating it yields CASSYGRLGLAGGTTQYF.

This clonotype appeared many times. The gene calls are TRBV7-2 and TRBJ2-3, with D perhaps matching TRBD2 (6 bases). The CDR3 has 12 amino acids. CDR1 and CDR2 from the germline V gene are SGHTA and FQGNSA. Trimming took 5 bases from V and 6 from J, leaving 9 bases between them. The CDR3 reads CASSPGGDTQYF. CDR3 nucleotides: TGTGCCAGCAGCCCCGGAGGGGATACGCAGTATTTT.

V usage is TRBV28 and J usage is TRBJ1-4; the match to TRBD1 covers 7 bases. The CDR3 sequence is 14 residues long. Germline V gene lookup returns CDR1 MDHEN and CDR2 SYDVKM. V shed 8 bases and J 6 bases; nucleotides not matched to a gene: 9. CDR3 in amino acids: CASSGGGFYEKLFF. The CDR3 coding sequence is TGTGCCAGCTCGGGAGGGGGCTTTTATGAAAAACTGTTTTTT.

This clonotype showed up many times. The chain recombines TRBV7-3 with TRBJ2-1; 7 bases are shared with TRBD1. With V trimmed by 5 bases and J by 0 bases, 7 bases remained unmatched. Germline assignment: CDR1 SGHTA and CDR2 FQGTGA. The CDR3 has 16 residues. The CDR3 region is CASSRQGPSSYNEQFF. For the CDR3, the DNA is TGTGCCAGCAGCCGACAGGGCCCAAGCTCCTACAATGAGCAGTTCTTC.

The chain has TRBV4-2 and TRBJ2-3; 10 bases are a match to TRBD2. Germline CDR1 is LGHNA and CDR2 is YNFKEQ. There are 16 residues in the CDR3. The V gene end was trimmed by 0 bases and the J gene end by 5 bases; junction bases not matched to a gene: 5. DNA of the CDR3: TGTGCCAGCAGCCAAGAGCTAGCGGGGGCGGGAGATACGCAGTATTTT. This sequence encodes CASSQELAGAGDTQYF.

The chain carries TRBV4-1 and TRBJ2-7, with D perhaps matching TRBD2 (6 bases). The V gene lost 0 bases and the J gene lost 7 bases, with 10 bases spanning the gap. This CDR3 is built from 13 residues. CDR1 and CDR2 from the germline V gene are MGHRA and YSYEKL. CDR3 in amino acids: CASSQDWGGEQYF. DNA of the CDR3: TGCGCCAGCAGCCAAGATTGGGGAGGAGAGCAGTACTTC.

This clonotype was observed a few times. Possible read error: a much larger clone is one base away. DNA for the CDR3: TGTGCCATCAGTGACTACAATGAGCAGTTCTTC. This translates into CAISDYNEQFF. This rearrangement joins TRBV10-3 to TRBJ2-1, with D unresolved. Looked up from germline, CDR1 is ENHRY and CDR2 is SYGVKD. The CDR3 has 11 residues. Trimming removed 3 bases at V and 3 bases at J, with 0 bases between.

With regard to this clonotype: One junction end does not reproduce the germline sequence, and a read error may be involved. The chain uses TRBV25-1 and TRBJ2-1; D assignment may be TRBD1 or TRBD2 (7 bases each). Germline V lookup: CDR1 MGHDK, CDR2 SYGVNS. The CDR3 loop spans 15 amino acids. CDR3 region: CASSQGGLSYNGQFF. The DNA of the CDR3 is TGTGCCAGCAGTCAGGGGGGGCTCTCTTACAATGGGCAGTTCTTC.

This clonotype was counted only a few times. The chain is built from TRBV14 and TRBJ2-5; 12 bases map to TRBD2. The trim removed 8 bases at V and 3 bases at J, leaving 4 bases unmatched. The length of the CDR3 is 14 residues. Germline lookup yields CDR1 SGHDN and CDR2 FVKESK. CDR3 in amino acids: CASSGLAGKETQYF. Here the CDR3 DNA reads TGTGCCAGCTCCGGACTAGCGGGAAAAGAGACCCAGTACTTC.

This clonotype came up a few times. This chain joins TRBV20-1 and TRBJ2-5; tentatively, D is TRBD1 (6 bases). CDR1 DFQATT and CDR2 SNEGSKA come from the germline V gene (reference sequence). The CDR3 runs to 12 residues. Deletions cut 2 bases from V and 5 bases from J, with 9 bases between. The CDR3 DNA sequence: TGCAGTGCTAGACCAGGGGTGGAGACCCAGTACTTC. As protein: CSARPGVETQYF.

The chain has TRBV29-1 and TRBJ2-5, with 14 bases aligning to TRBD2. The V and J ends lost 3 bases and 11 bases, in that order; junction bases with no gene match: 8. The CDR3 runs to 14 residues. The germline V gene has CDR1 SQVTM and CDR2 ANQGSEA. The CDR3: CSVDGLAGGIEQYF. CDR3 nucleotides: TGCAGCGTTGACGGACTAGCGGGAGGAATTGAGCAGTACTTC.

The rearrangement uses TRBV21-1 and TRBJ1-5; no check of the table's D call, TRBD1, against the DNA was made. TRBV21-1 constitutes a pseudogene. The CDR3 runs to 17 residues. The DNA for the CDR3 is TGTGCCAGCGGGGGGACAGGGGCCAGGGATGGCAATCAGCCCCAGCATTTT. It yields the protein CASGGTGARDGNQPQHF.